Detailed here is one T cell receptor (beta chain). Its antigen is undetermined. TCRdb reprocessed the RACE reads with MiXCR, giving one entry per CDR3 protein. The table shows roughly 69,000 distinct CDR3 sequences, with 11% occurring only once. V trimming: 0 bases; J trimming: 3 bases; junction bases outside the gene matches: 2. This CDR3 has 15 amino acids. Germline CDR1 is MNHEY and CDR2 is SVGEGT. The data derive from a study of human T cells and chemical hapten exposure. The overall study: Chiefly women, the patients showed alopecia areata, totalis or universalis.

Whole-study findings and limits: In comparison with controls, expanded TCRs gave rise to a significantly larger number of large CDR3 similarity clusters. Having alopecia, the donors may differ immunologically from healthy people.

Time point defined: patch test 3, about 24 weeks after DPC sensitization. Stated treatment: therapeutic diphenylcyclopropenone sensitization with weekly scalp DPC. This sequence joins TRBV6-2 or TRBV6-3 and TRBJ2-3; 8 bases are shared with TRBD1. The sequenced sample was whole blood, obtained in connection with sensitization to the hapten diphenylcyclopropenone (DPC). The source of this sequence is a woman aged 25 to 39 with alopecia areata. Some clones in this sample may be carry-over from other donors' samples. The CDR3 DNA reads TGTGCCAGCAGTTACTCCAGGGGGCGAACAGATACGCAGTATTTT. This codes for CASSYSRGRTDTQYF.